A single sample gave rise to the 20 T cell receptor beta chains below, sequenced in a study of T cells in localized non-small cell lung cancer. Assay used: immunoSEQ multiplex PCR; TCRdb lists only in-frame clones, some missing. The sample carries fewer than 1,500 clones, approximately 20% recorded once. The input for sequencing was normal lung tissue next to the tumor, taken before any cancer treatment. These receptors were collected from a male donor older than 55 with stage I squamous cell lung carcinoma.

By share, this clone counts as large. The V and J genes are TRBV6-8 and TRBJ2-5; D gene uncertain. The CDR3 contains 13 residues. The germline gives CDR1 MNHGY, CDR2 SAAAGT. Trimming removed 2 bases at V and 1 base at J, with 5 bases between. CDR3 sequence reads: CASSYDFQETQYF. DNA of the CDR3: TGTGCCAGCAGTTACGACTTCCAAGAGACCCAGTACTTC.

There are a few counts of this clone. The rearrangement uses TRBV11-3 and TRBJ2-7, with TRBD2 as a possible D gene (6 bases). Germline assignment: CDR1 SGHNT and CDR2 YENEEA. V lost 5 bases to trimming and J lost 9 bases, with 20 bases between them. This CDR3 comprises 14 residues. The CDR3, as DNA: TGTGCCAGCAGCCCCGGGACGGGGGAAGGCGCGCAGTACTTC. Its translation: CASSPGTGEGAQYF. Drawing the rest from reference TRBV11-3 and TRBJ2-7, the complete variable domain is EAGVVQSPRYKIIEKKQPVAFWCNPISGHNTLYWYLQNLGQGPELLIRYENEEAVDDSQLPKDRFSAERLKGVDSTLKIQPAELGDSAVYLCASSPGTGEGAQYFGPGTRLTVT.

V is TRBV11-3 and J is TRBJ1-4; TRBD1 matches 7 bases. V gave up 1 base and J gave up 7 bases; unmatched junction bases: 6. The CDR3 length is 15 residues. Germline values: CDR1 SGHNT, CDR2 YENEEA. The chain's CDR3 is CASSLGDRDGEKLFF. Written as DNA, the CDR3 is TGTGCCAGCAGCTTAGGCGACAGGGACGGTGAAAAACTGTTTTTT.

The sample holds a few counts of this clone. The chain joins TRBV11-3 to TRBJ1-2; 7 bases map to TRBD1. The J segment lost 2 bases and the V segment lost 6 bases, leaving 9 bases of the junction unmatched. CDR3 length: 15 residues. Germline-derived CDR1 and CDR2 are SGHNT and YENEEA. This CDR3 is CASRDNRGRNYGYTF. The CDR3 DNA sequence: TGTGCCAGCAGGGATAACAGGGGCAGAAACTATGGCTACACCTTC.

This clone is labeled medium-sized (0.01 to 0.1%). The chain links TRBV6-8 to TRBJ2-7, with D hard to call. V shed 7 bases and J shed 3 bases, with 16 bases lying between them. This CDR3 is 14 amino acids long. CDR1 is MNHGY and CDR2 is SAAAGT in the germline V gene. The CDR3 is CASNKRTMIYEQYF. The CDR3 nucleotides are TGTGCCAGCAACAAGAGAACTATGATCTACGAGCAGTACTTC.

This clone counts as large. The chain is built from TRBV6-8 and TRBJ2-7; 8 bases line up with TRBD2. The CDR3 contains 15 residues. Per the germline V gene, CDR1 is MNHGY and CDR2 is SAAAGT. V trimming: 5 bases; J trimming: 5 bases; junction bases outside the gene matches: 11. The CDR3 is CASSRDSGTSDEQYF. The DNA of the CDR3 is TGTGCCAGCAGTCGAGACTCCGGGACTAGTGACGAGCAGTACTTC.

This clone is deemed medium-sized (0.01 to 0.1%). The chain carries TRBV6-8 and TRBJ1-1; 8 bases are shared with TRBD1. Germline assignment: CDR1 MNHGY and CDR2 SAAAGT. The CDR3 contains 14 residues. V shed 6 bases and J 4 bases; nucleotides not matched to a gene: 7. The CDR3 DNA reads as TGTGCCAGCAGGAAGGACAGGGCGGGCACTGAAGCTTTCTTT. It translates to CASRKDRAGTEAFF.

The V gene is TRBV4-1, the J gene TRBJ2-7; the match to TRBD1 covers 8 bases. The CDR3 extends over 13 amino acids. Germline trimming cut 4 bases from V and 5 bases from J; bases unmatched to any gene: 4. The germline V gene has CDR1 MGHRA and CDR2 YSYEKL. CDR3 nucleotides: TGCGCCAGCAGCCGTCAGGGGGCGGACGAGCAGTACTTC. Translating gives CASSRQGADEQYF.

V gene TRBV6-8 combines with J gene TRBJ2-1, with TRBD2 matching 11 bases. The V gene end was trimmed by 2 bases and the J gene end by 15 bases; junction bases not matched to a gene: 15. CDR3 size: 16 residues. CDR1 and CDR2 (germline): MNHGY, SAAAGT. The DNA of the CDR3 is TGTGCCAGCAGTTACGACAGTTCGGCTAGCGGGAGGTTCTCGTTCTTC. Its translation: CASSYDSSASGRFSFF.

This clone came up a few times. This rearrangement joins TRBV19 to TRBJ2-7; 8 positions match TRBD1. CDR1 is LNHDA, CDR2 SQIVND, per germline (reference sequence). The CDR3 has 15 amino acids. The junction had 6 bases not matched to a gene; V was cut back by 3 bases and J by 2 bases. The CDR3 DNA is TGTGCCAGTAGTATCGGGGGACAGGCCCCCTACGAGCAGTACTTC. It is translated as CASSIGGQAPYEQYF.

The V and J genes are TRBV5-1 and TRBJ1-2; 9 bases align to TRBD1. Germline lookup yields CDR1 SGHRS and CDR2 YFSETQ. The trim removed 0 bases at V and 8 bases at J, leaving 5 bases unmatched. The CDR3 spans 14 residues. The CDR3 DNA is TGCGCCAGCAGCTTGGCATGGGACAGGGAAGGCTACACCTTC. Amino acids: CASSLAWDREGYTF. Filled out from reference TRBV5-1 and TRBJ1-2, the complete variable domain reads KAGVTQTPRYLIKTRGQQVTLSCSPISGHRSVSWYQQTPGQGLQFLFEYFSETQRNKGNFPGRFSGRQFSNSRSEMNVSTLELGDSALYLCASSLAWDREGYTFGSGTRLTVV.

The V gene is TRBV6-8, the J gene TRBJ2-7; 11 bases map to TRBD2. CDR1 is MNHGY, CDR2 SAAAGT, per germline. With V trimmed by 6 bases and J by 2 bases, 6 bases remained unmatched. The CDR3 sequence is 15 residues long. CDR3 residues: CASSPLAGDAYEQYF. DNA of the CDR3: TGTGCCAGCAGCCCACTAGCGGGGGACGCCTACGAGCAGTACTTC.

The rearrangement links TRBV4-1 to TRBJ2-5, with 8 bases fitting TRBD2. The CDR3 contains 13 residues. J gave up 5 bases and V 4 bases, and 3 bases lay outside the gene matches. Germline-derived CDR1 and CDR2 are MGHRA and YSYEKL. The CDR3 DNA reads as TGCGCCAGCAGCCGAGCGGGAGAGGAGACCCAGTACTTC. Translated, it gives CASSRAGEETQYF.

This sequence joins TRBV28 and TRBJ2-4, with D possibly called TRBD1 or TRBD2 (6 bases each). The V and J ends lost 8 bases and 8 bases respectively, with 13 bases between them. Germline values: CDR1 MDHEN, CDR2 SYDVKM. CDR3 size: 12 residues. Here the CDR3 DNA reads TGTGCCAGCGCGGGGACATATGACATTCAGTACTTC. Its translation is CASAGTYDIQYF.

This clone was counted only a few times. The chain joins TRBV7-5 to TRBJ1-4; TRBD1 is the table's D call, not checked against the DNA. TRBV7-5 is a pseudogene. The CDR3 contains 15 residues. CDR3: CASSLAGQGNEKLFF. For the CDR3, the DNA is TGTGCCAGCAGCTTGGCAGGACAGGGGAATGAAAAACTGTTTTTT.

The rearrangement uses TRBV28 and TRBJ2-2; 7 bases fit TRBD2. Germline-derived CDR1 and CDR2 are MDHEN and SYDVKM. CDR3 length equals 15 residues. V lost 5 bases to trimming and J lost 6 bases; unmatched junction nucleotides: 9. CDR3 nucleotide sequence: TGTGCCAGCAGTCCGTCCGCTGGGGGGGCCGGGGAGCTGTTTTTT. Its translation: CASSPSAGGAGELFF.

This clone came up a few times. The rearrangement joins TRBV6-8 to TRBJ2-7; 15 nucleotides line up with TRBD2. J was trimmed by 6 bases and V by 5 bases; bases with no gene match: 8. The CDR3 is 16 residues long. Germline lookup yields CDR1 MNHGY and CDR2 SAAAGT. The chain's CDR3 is CASSPGLAGGLGEQYF. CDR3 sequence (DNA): TGTGCCAGCAGTCCGGGACTAGCGGGAGGCTTAGGCGAGCAGTACTTC.

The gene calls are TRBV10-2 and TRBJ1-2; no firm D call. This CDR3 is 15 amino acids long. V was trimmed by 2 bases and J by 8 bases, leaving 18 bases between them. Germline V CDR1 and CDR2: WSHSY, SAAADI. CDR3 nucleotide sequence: TGCGCCAGCAGTGAGCCCCCGGACCTAACGGACGGCTACACCTTC. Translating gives CASSEPPDLTDGYTF.

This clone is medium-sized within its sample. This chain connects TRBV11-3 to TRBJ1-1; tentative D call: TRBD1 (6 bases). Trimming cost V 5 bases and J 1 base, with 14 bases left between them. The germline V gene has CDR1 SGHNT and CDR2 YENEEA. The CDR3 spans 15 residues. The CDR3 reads CASSNPGQQNTEAFF. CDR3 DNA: TGTGCCAGCAGCAACCCGGGACAACAGAACACTGAAGCTTTCTTT.

In nucleotides, the CDR3 is TGTGCCAGTAGTATAGATAACAGGGGGCGCGTGGATACGCAGTATTTT. Translation gives CASSIDNRGRVDTQYF. V usage is TRBV19 and J usage is TRBJ2-3; 9 bases fit TRBD1. This CDR3 spans 16 amino acids. Germline trimming cut 0 bases from V and 6 bases from J; bases unmatched to any gene: 7. Germline values: CDR1 LNHDA, CDR2 SQIVND (reference sequence).